Reported below is one T cell receptor (beta chain). Study processing details: Amplification of reference gene primers provided the estimated nucleated cell counts. The table came from immunoSEQ multiplex PCR; TCRdb's copy has only in-frame clones and leaves some out. D and trimming were read from the DNA, whereas the V and J calls and clone size are those reported in that table. The profile shows around 80,000 clones, about three quarters of them singletons. The sample comes from a study of blood T cell repertoires in COVID-19. As for the study in general: PBMCs, B-cell-depleted T cells, or T cells provided the cDNA or gDNA that made up the material.

The sequenced sample consisted of peripheral blood. The receptor was derived from a man in his fifties with active or convalescent COVID-19.

CDR3 residues: CASSPGGLNEQFF. CDR3 DNA: TGTGCCAGCAGCCCAGGAGGTTTGAATGAGCAGTTCTTC. The chain couples TRBV7-2 to TRBJ2-1, with TRBD2 as a possible D gene (5 bases). The length of the CDR3 is 13 residues. The V gene lost 5 bases and the J gene lost 7 bases, with 12 bases spanning the gap. Germline loops: CDR1 SGHTA, CDR2 FQGNSA.